The following is a T cell receptor beta chain sequence with its context. TCRdb reprocessed the 5' RACE reads and keeps a single row for each CDR3 protein, giving no DNA. Reported are roughly 23,000 distinct CDR3 sequences; the ten largest clones contain 58%. The data belong to a study of T cells expressing NK-cell markers. Study details: HCMV seropositivity characterized most of the eight sequenced donors, and seronegativity one.

CDR3 length: 17 residues. CDR1 is LGHNA and CDR2 is YSLEER in the germline V gene. The sequenced sample consisted of blood T cells: a sorted CD56 or NKG2C T cell subset, CD4+ or CD8+ T cells, or bulk PBMC T cells (not recorded which). The receptor's source is a man aged 18-70 years in good health. The chain has TRBV4-3 and TRBJ2-2; TCRdb proposes TRBD1, but this gene call is untestable without DNA. The CDR3: CASSQVGGIANTGELFF.